The 28 T cell receptor beta chains in this list originate from one sample, sequenced in a study of T-cell reconstitution after alpha-beta-depleted transplantation in children. Unique molecular identifiers featured in how the TCRbeta library was prepared. TCRdb independently ran MiXCR on the PCR reads; one entry per CDR3 protein. The sample has some 390,000 distinct CDR3 sequences; 20% are singletons. The material was PBMCs from the stem cell graft donor, obtained from the stem cell graft. The source of these receptors is a human donor who donated a stem cell graft to a child with acute myeloid leukemia.

The chain carries TRBV25-1 and TRBJ2-1; 8 bases match TRBD2. V lost 0 bases to trimming and J lost 6 bases; unmatched junction nucleotides: 10. The CDR3 runs 17 residues. Germline V lookup: CDR1 MGHDK, CDR2 SYGVNS. The CDR3 region has the DNA TGTGCCAGCAGTGAATATCGGGGGGGGACGAATGGCAATGAGCAGTTCTTC. Protein product: CASSEYRGGTNGNEQFF.

This clonotype was found a few times. The rearrangement joins TRBV20-1 to TRBJ2-1; 12 positions agree with TRBD2. CDR1 and CDR2 from the germline V gene are DFQATT and SNEGSKA (reference sequence). Losses at the gene ends were 6 bases for V and 6 bases for J; bases not matched to a gene: 12. The CDR3 is made up of 16 amino acids. DNA for the CDR3: TGCAGTGCCCTGACGGCGCTAGCGGGAGGGGGCAATGAGCAGTTCTTC. It encodes CSALTALAGGGNEQFF.

This clonotype was seen at least ten times. J is TRBJ2-2 and V is TRBV20-1, with D unresolved. The V gene's germline CDR1 is DFQATT and CDR2 SNEGSKA (reference sequence). V was clipped by 6 bases and J by 3 bases, with 17 bases between them. This CDR3 has 15 residues. CDR3 loop: CSASKLGSDTGELFF. CDR3 nucleotide sequence: TGCAGTGCAAGTAAGCTAGGTTCTGACACCGGGGAGCTGTTTTTT.

This clonotype was seen many times. The chain uses TRBV10-3 and TRBJ2-7, with TRBD1 matching over 8 bases. The CDR3 has 13 residues. Germline-derived CDR1 and CDR2 are ENHRY and SYGVKD. The trim removed 7 bases at V and 3 bases at J, leaving 5 bases unmatched. CDR3 bases: TGTGCCATCACCAAGACAGGGGACTACGAGCAGTACTTC. It yields the protein CAITKTGDYEQYF.

The chain has TRBV5-6 and TRBJ1-1; D unclear. Germline V lookup: CDR1 SGHDT, CDR2 YYEEEE. Between the trimmed V and J ends, which lost 3 bases and 8 bases, there was a span of 23 bases. The CDR3 sequence is 16 residues long. As DNA, the CDR3 is TGTGCCAGCAGCTCCTCCCAAACCGCACCCATTCAAGAAGCTTTCTTT. It is translated as CASSSSQTAPIQEAFF. The full variable domain, completed using reference TRBV5-6 and TRBJ1-1, is DAGVTQSPTHLIKTRGQQVTLRCSPKSGHDTVSWYQQALGQGPQFIFQYYEEEERQRGNFPDRFSGHQFPNYSSELNVNALLLGDSALYLCASSSSQTAPIQEAFFGQGTRLTVV.

The chain links TRBV4-3 to TRBJ2-7; 7 positions agree with TRBD2. V shed 0 bases and J 2 bases; nucleotides not matched to a gene: 4. Germline V CDR1 and CDR2: LGHNA, YSLEER. The CDR3 extends over 15 amino acids. DNA of the CDR3: TGCGCCAGCAGCCAAGATGCGCGGGAGACCTACGAGCAGTACTTC. This codes for CASSQDARETYEQYF.

This clonotype has only a few counts. V and J are TRBV20-1 and TRBJ2-6; no firm D call. The germline V gene has CDR1 DFQATT and CDR2 SNEGSKA (reference sequence). CDR3 length: 11 amino acids. V was cut by 5 bases and J by 1 base, with 0 bases left in between. The CDR3 DNA follows: TGCAGTGCTTCTGGGGCCAACGTCCTGACTTTC. Protein sequence: CSASGANVLTF.

This clonotype was seen ten or more times. The V gene is TRBV21-1, the J gene TRBJ2-7; the table's TRBD2 call for D was not verified on the DNA. TRBV21-1 is given as a pseudogene. The CDR3 sequence is 12 residues long. This CDR3 reads CASSKVTGGQYF. CDR3 DNA sequence: TGTGCCAGCAGCAAAGTAACGGGAGGGCAGTACTTC.

This chain joins TRBV7-9 and TRBJ1-1; weak D call: TRBD1 (5 bases). Deletions cut 1 base from V and 6 bases from J, with 9 bases between. Germline V gene data show CDR1 as SEHNR and CDR2 as FQNEAQ (reference sequence). This CDR3 has 13 amino acids. CDR3 protein: CASSLGGESEAFF. Written as DNA, the CDR3 is TGTGCCAGCAGCTTAGGGGGGGAATCTGAAGCTTTCTTT.

This clonotype has a single count. The chain combines TRBV29-1 with TRBJ1-4; 9 bases map to TRBD1. The CDR3 has 13 residues. J was trimmed by 3 bases and V by 7 bases; bases with no gene match: 3. Per the germline V gene, CDR1 is SQVTM and CDR2 is ANQGSEA. Written as DNA, the CDR3 is TGCAGCGCTGGGACAGGGTCTAATGAAAAACTGTTTTTT. This sequence encodes CSAGTGSNEKLFF.

This clonotype was recorded a few times. This chain connects TRBV27 to TRBJ2-1; possible D gene TRBD2, 5 bases. Germline CDR1 and CDR2: MNHEY and SMNVEV (reference sequence). V lost 5 bases and J lost 0, with 11 bases in between. The CDR3 runs to 15 residues. The chain's CDR3 is CASSTPGSSYNEQFF. The CDR3, as DNA: TGTGCCAGCAGTACCCCGGGGAGCTCCTACAATGAGCAGTTCTTC.

This clonotype has a handful of counts. The genes are TRBV7-2 and TRBJ2-1; no clear D. The germline CDR1 and CDR2 sequences are SGHTA and FQGNSA. CDR3 length equals 13 residues. V lost 6 bases and J lost 9, with 15 bases in between. CDR3 coding DNA: TGTGCCAGCAGAAACGCCTACTTGGGTGAGCAGTTCTTC. Translation gives CASRNAYLGEQFF.

This clonotype turned up a few times. The chain carries TRBV12-3 or TRBV12-4 and TRBJ2-5, with 12 bases identical to TRBD1. The CDR3 totals 16 residues. V shed 5 bases, J shed 4 bases, and the junction held 8 bases outside the gene matches. The CDR3 DNA is TGTGCCAGCAGTGGACCGGGACAGGGGGCTCGAGAGACCCAGTACTTC. Translation: CASSGPGQGARETQYF.

This clonotype was picked up a small number of times. This chain uses TRBV24-1 with TRBJ2-3; D possibly corresponds to TRBD1 (6 bases). V was shortened by 9 bases and J by 4 bases, with 16 bases between the two germline ends. CDR3 size: 14 residues. Per germline, CDR1 KGHDR and CDR2 SFDVKD. CDR3 in DNA: TGTGCCACCGGACAAACAGGGTTTTCAGATACGCAGTATTTT. It yields the protein CATGQTGFSDTQYF.

This chain connects TRBV20-1 to TRBJ2-5; D gene uncertain. V was cut by 1 base and J by 4 bases, with 13 bases left in between. The CDR3 is 14 residues long. Germline V gene lookup returns CDR1 DFQATT and CDR2 SNEGSKA (reference sequence). CDR3 DNA: TGCAGTGCTAGAGGGACCCTCTATTCAGAGACCCAGTACTTC. Its protein product is CSARGTLYSETQYF.

This clonotype showed up many times. This chain links TRBV27 with TRBJ2-3; D remains ambiguous. The CDR3 runs 15 residues. V was clipped by 2 bases and J by 2 bases, with 11 bases between them. Looked up from germline, CDR1 is MNHEY and CDR2 is SMNVEV (reference sequence). The CDR3 coding sequence is TGTGCCAGCAGTTTAAGGCTTCTGCACACAGATACGCAGTATTTT. Residues: CASSLRLLHTDTQYF.

In its sample, this clonotype was seen a few times. The CDR3 loop reads CASSPRLLVDQPQHF. Written as DNA, the CDR3 is TGTGCCAGCAGTCCCAGACTATTGGTAGATCAGCCCCAGCATTTT. This chain links TRBV28 with TRBJ1-5; D remains unclear. The V gene's germline CDR1 is MDHEN and CDR2 SYDVKM. Trimming shortened V by 5 bases and J by 5 bases, and 16 bases separated the two germline ends. The CDR3 is 15 amino acids.

This clonotype has ten or more counts. The chain links TRBV20-1 to TRBJ2-1, with D perhaps matching TRBD2 (5 bases). The CDR3 covers 15 residues. Germline V gives CDR1 DFQATT, CDR2 SNEGSKA (reference sequence). The germline V and J ends were trimmed by 1 base and 8 bases, with 18 bases remaining between them. The CDR3 sequence is CSARALIAPRDEQFF. In nucleotides, the CDR3 is TGCAGTGCTAGAGCCTTAATAGCGCCTCGGGATGAGCAGTTCTTC.

This clonotype was seen more than once but under ten times. The gene calls are TRBV4-2 and TRBJ2-1, with D uncertain. This CDR3 comprises 15 residues. Germline CDR1 is LGHNA and CDR2 is YNFKEQ. The germline V and J ends were trimmed by 2 bases and 4 bases, with 12 bases remaining between them. The CDR3, as DNA: TGTGCCAGCAGCCAACCGAAAGGTGGATACAATGAGCAGTTCTTC. Its translation: CASSQPKGGYNEQFF.

The gene calls are TRBV30 and TRBJ2-2; 11 positions agree with TRBD2. This CDR3 contains 15 residues. Germline values: CDR1 GTSNPN, CDR2 SVGIG (reference sequence). The junction had 3 bases not matched to a gene; V was cut back by 0 bases and J by 6 bases. In DNA, the CDR3 is TGTGCCTGGAGTGTTATTAGCGGGAGGGCCGGGGAGCTGTTTTTT. Translating gives CAWSVISGRAGELFF.

This clonotype appeared a few times. The chain recombines TRBV29-1 with TRBJ2-1, with 7 bases lining up with TRBD2. The CDR3 is 13 amino acids. V lost 5 bases, J lost 7 bases, and 8 bases stayed unmatched. Germline CDR1 SQVTM, CDR2 ANQGSEA. The CDR3 DNA is TGCAGCGTTCCGGGAGTGGGGGGGAATGAGCAGTTCTTC. Its translation is CSVPGVGGNEQFF.

The chain uses TRBV24-1 and TRBJ2-3; either TRBD1 or TRBD2 may fit D (6 bases each). Trimming shortened V by 5 bases and J by 1 base, and 15 bases separated the two germline ends. Germline V lookup: CDR1 KGHDR, CDR2 SFDVKD. The CDR3 extends over 16 amino acids. The CDR3 loop reads CATSGWGARGTDTQYF. In DNA, the CDR3 is TGTGCCACCAGTGGATGGGGGGCGCGGGGCACAGATACGCAGTATTTT.

This clonotype was recorded only once. The V and J genes are TRBV11-2 and TRBJ1-2; 8 bases line up with TRBD1. This CDR3 region has 14 residues. Unmatched junction bases numbered 7, after V lost 6 bases and J lost 4 bases. CDR1 and CDR2 from the germline V gene are SGHAT and FQNNGV. The CDR3 nucleotides read TGTGCCAGCAGAGCAGGGGGCCCTACCTATGGCTACACCTTC. Translation: CASRAGGPTYGYTF. Full variable domain (rest looked up from reference TRBV11-2 and TRBJ1-2): EAGVAQSPRYKIIEKRQSVAFWCNPISGHATLYWYQQILGQGPKLLIQFQNNGVVDDSQLPKDRFSAERLKGVDSTLKIQPAKLEDSAVYLCASRAGGPTYGYTFGSGTRLTVV.

Only a few counts were recorded for this clonotype. The CDR3 reads CASSLASSLSIGELFF. The CDR3 nucleotides read TGTGCCAGCAGCTTGGCCTCTAGCTTGAGCATCGGGGAGCTGTTTTTT. The chain uses TRBV5-6 and TRBJ2-2; possibly TRBD2 for D (5 bases). Germline-derived CDR1 and CDR2 are SGHDT and YYEEEE. V was shortened by 0 bases and J by 7 bases, with 16 bases between the two germline ends. The CDR3 totals 16 residues.

This clonotype appeared many times. The rearrangement joins TRBV20-1 to TRBJ2-7; D remains ambiguous. Germline V CDR1 and CDR2: DFQATT, SNEGSKA (reference sequence). The V gene lost 3 bases and the J gene lost 0 bases, with 6 bases spanning the gap. This CDR3 has 12 amino acids. CDR3 bases: TGCAGTGCTAGCATGTCCTCCTACGAGCAGTACTTC. It is translated as CSASMSSYEQYF.

This clonotype was seen more than once but under ten times. This chain joins TRBV12-3 or TRBV12-4 and TRBJ2-1; TRBD2 might be the D (5 bases). V was cut by 7 bases and J by 0 bases, with 10 bases left in between. This CDR3 comprises 14 residues. The CDR3 bases are TGTGCCAGCAACGAAGAGGGCTCCTACAATGAGCAGTTCTTC. Its translation is CASNEEGSYNEQFF.

V and J are TRBV27 and TRBJ2-2, with 9 bases fitting TRBD1. V shed 5 bases, J shed 4 bases, and the junction held 11 bases outside the gene matches. This CDR3 contains 17 residues. The germline gives CDR1 MNHEY, CDR2 SMNVEV (reference sequence). CDR3 in DNA: TGTGCCAGCAGTCTCCTTGTCGGGACAGGGTCCACCGGGGAGCTGTTTTTT. This encodes CASSLLVGTGSTGELFF.

The sample holds many counts of this clonotype. The chain is built from TRBV7-9 and TRBJ2-5; no clear D gene. CDR1 and CDR2 (germline): SEHNR, FQNEAQ (reference sequence). V was shortened by 4 bases and J by 2 bases, with 20 bases between the two germline ends. CDR3 length: 17 residues. DNA of the CDR3: TGTGCCAGCAGCTGGTTAGGGTTACATGGTGATCAAGAGACCCAGTACTTC. It encodes CASSWLGLHGDQETQYF.